The clone carrying this T cell receptor beta chain was seen a few times. Its antigen is still unknown. RNA transcripts gave rise to amplified TCR beta CDR3 regions. Initially, a first-round RT-PCR of the TCR CDR3 employed the HTBI primer set. TCRdb re-called the multiplex PCR reads with MiXCR, one entry per CDR3 protein. The sample shows more than 500,000 distinct CDR3 sequences, 15% to 20% of them seen only once. Used for diagnoses were clinical symptoms, serum thyroxine and TRAb, thyroid ultrasound and orbital computed tomography. Fresh peripheral blood, about 9.9 ml, yielded the PBMCs. The entry originates in a study of T cells in Graves' hyperthyroidism and ophthalmopathy. Study-level results: The model forecast ophthalmopathy, anticipating it by a median 6.5 months before onset. Most thyroid clonotypes expanded above 0.001 appeared in blood too.

The CDR3 spans 16 residues. Germline CDR1 SGHDN, CDR2 FVKESK. V was cut by 4 bases and J by 2 bases, with 14 bases left in between. The clonotype comes from a woman aged 25 to 39 with Graves' ophthalmopathy. This sequence joins TRBV14 and TRBJ1-4; no reliable D call. The sequencing sample was made of blood. The CDR3: CASSPTLTATNEKLFF. The CDR3 coding sequence is TGTGCCAGCAGCCCCACACTAACCGCTACTAATGAAAAACTGTTTTTT.